The clone carrying this T cell receptor (beta chain) was seen ten or more times. Its antigen is still unknown. The sample originates from a study of breast tumors, draining lymph nodes, adjacent tissues. TCRdb reanalysed the multiplex PCR reads using MiXCR and keeps one entry per CDR3 protein. The table lists about 200,000 distinct CDR3 sequences, approximately 30% of them singletons. General study points: The lymph node origin of tumor T cells was framed as consistent with a hypothesis, not demonstrated. The data were judged consistent with most tumor T cells coming from lymph node and expanding in tumor. Tumor repertoires ranked between lymph nodes and nontumor tissue in diversity, with V and J gene preferences.

Breast cancer patients provided tissue from their axillary draining lymph nodes. The sequencing sample was made of axillary lymph node tissue. The clonotype originates from a female donor with breast cancer. Some clones in this sample may be carry-over from other donors' samples.

Here the CDR3 DNA reads TGCAGTGCTATCCCCAGCGGGGGCTACGAGCAGTACTTC. This codes for CSAIPSGGYEQYF. V usage is TRBV20-1 and J usage is TRBJ2-7; 8 bases fit TRBD2. Germline loops: CDR1 DFQATT, CDR2 SNEGSKA (reference sequence). The CDR3 length is 13 residues. V was pared by 4 bases and J by 3 bases, with 5 bases of the junction left unmatched.